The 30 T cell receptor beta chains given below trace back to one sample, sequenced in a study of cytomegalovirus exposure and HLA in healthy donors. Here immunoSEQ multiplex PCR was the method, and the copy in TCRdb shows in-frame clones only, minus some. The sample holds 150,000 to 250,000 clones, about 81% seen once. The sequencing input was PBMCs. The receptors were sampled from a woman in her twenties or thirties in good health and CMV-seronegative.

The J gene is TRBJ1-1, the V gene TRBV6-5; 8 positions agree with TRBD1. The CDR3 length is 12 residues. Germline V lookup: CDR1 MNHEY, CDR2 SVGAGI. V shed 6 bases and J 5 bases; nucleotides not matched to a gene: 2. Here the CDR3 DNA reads TGTGCCAGCAGAGACAGGGGAACTGAAGCTTTCTTT. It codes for CASRDRGTEAFF.

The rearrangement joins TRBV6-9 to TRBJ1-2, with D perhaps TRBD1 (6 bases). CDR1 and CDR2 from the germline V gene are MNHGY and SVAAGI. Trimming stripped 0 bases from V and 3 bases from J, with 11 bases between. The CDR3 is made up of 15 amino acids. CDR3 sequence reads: CASSYSRDTYYGYTF. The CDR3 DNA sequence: TGTGCCAGCAGTTATTCGAGGGACACCTACTATGGCTACACCTTC.

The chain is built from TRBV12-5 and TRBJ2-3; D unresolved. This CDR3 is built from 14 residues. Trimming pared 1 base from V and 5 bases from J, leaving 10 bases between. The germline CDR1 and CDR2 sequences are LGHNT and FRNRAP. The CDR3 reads CASGLDSPIDTQYF. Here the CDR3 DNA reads TGTGCTAGTGGTTTGGACAGCCCAATAGATACGCAGTATTTT.

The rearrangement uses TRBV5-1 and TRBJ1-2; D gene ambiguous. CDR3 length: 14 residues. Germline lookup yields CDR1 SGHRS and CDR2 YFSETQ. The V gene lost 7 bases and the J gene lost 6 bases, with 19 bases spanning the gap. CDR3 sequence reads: CASRLGDGVDGYTF. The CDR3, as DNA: TGCGCCAGCCGCCTTGGTGACGGAGTAGATGGCTACACCTTC.

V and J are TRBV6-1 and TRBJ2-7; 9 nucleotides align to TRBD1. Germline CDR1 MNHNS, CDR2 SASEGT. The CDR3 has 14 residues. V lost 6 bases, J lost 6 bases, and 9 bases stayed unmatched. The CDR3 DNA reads TGTGCCAGCAGCACCATGGGACAGGGAAGCGAGCAGTACTTC. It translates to CASSTMGQGSEQYF.

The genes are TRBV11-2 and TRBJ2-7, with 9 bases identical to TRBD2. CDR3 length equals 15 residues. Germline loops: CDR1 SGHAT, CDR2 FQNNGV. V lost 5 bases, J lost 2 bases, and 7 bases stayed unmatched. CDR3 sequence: CASSPVSGRTYEQYF. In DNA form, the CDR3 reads TGTGCCAGCAGCCCTGTGAGCGGGAGGACCTACGAGCAGTACTTC. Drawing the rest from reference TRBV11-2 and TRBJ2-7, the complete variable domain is EAGVAQSPRYKIIEKRQSVAFWCNPISGHATLYWYQQILGQGPKLLIQFQNNGVVDDSQLPKDRFSAERLKGVDSTLKIQPAKLEDSAVYLCASSPVSGRTYEQYFGPGTRLTVT.

CDR3 loop: CASSPAGSLGNTIYF. DNA for the CDR3: TGTGCCAGCAGCCCCGCCGGGAGTCTCGGAAACACCATATATTTT. J is TRBJ1-3 and V is TRBV9; no clear D gene. Germline V gives CDR1 SGDLS, CDR2 YYNGEE. The CDR3 extends over 15 amino acids. V was trimmed by 4 bases and J by 4 bases, leaving 15 bases between them.

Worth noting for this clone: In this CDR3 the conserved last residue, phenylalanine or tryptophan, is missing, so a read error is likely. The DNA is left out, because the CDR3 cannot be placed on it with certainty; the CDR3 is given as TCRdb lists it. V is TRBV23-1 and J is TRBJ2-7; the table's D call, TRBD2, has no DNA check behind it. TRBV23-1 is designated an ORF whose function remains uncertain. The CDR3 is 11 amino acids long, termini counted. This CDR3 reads CASSHRYPRDL.

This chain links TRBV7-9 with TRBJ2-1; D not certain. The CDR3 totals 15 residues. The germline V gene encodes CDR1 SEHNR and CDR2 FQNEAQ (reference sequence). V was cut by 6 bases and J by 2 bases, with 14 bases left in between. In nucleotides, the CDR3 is TGTGCCAGCAGTGAGGCGGTTGCAGCCTACAATGAGCAGTTCTTC. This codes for CASSEAVAAYNEQFF.

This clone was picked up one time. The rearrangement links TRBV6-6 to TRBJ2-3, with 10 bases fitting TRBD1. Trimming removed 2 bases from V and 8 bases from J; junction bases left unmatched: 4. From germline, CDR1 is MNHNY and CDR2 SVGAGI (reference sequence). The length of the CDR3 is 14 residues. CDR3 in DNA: TGTGCCAGCAGTTACGGGACAGGGGCGCCTACGCAGTATTTT. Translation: CASSYGTGAPTQYF.

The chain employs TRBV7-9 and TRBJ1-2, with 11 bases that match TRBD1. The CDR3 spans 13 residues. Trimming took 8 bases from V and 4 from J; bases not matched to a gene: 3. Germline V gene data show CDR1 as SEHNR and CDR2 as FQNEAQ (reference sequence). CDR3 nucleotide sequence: TGTGCCAGCCGGGACAGGGGGACCTATGGCTACACCTTC. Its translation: CASRDRGTYGYTF.

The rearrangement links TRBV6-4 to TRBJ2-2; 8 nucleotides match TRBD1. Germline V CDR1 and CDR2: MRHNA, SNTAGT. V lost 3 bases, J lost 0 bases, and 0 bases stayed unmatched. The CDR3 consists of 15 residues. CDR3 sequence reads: CASSETGANTGELFF. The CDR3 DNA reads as TGTGCCAGCAGTGAGACAGGGGCGAACACCGGGGAGCTGTTTTTT.

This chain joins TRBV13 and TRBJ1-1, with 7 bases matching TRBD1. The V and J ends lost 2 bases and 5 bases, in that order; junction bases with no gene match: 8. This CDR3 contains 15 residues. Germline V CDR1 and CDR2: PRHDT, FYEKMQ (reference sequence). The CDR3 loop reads CASSLRPTGETEAFF. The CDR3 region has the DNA TGTGCCAGCAGCTTACGCCCAACAGGGGAGACTGAAGCTTTCTTT.

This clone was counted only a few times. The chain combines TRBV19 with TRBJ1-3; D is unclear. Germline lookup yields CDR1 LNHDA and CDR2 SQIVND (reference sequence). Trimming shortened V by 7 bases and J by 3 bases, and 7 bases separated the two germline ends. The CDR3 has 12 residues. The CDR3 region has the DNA TGTGCCAGTACCAACATTGGAAACACCATATATTTT. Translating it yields CASTNIGNTIYF.

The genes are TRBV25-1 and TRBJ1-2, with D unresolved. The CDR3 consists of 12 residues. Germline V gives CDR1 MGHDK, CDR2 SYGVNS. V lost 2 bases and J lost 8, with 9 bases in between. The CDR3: CASSEHGYGYTF. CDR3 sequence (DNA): TGTGCCAGCAGTGAACACGGGTACGGCTACACCTTC.

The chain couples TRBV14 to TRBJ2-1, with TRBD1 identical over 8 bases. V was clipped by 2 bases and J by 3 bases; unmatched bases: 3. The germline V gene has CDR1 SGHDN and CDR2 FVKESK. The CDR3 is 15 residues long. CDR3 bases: TGTGCCAGCAGCCAAAACAGGGGGATCTACAATGAGCAGTTCTTC. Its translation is CASSQNRGIYNEQFF.

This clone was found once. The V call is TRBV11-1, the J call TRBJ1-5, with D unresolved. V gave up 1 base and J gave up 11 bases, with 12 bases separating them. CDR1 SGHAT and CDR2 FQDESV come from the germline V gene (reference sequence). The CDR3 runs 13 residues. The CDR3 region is CASSLDAFAAQHF. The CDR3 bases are TGTGCCAGCAGCTTAGATGCCTTCGCGGCCCAGCATTTT.

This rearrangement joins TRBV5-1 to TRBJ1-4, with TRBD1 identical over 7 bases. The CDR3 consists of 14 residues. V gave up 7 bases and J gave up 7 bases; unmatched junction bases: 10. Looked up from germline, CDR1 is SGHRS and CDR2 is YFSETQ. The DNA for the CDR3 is TGCGCCAGCGCGAGAGGACAGGTTCGTGAAAAACTGTTTTTT. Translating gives CASARGQVREKLFF.

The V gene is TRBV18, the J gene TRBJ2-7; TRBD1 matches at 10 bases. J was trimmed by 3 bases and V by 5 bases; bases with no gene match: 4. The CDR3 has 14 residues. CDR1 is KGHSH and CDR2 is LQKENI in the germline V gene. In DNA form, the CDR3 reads TGTGCCAGCTCATCAAGGACAGGGGGCTACGAGCAGTACTTC. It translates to CASSSRTGGYEQYF.

CDR3 in amino acids: CASSLGEGNTIYF. CDR3 nucleotides: TGTGCCAGCAGCTTAGGGGAGGGAAACACCATATATTTT. The chain carries TRBV7-9 and TRBJ1-3; D uncertain. The CDR3 is made up of 13 amino acids. Germline V gene data show CDR1 as SEHNR and CDR2 as FQNEAQ (reference sequence). Trimming took off 1 base at V and 4 bases at J, with 5 bases between the two ends. Drawing the rest from reference TRBV7-9 and TRBJ1-3, the complete variable domain is DTGVSQNPRHKITKRGQNVTFRCDPISEHNRLYWYRQTLGQGPEFLTYFQNEAQLEKSRLLSDRFSAERPKGSFSTLEIQRTEQGDSAMYLCASSLGEGNTIYFGEGSWLTVV.

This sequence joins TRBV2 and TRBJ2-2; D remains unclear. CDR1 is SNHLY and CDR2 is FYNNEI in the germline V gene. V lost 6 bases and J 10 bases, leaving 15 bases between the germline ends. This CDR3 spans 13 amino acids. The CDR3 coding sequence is TGTGCCAGCAGGACCGGGTCCCTAACGGAGCTGTTTTTT. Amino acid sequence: CASRTGSLTELFF.

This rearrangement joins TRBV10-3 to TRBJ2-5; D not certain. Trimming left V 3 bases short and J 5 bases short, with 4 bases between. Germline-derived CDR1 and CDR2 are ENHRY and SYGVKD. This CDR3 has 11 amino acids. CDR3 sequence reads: CAISDLETQYF. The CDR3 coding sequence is TGTGCCATCAGTGATCTGGAGACCCAGTACTTC.

The CDR3 DNA follows: TGTGCCATCAGCCAGGGCCCCAACACTGAAGCTTTCTTT. The encoded protein is CAISQGPNTEAFF. This chain joins TRBV10-3 and TRBJ1-1; D may be TRBD1 (5 bases). CDR1 ENHRY and CDR2 SYGVKD come from the germline V gene. V was trimmed by 6 bases and J by 2 bases, leaving 10 bases between them. The CDR3 runs to 13 residues.

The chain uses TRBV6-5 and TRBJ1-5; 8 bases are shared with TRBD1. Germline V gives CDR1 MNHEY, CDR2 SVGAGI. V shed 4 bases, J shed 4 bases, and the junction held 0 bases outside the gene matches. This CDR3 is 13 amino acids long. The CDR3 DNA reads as TGTGCCAGCAGTTGGACAGGGAATCAGCCCCAGCATTTT. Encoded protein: CASSWTGNQPQHF.

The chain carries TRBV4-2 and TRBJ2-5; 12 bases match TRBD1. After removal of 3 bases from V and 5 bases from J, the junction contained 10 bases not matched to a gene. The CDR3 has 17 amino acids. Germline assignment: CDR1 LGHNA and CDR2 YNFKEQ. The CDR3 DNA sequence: TGTGCCAGCAGCCATGCTGTGGGACAGGGGGCGGGGGAGACCCAGTACTTC. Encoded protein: CASSHAVGQGAGETQYF.

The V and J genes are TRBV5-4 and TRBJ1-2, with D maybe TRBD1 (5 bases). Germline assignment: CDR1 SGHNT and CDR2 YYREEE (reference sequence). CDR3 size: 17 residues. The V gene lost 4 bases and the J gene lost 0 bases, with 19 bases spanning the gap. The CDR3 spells CASSPPGGAGTNYGYTF. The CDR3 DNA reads TGTGCCAGCAGCCCCCCGGGAGGGGCAGGAACTAACTATGGCTACACCTTC. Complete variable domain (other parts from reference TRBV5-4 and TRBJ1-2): ETGVTQSPTHLIKTRGQQVTLRCSSQSGHNTVSWYQQALGQGPQFIFQYYREEENGRGNFPPRFSGLQFPNYSSELNVNALELDDSALYLCASSPPGGAGTNYGYTFGSGTRLTVV.

CDR3 region: CAWTVQKHTEAFF. The CDR3 coding sequence is TGTGCCTGGACAGTTCAGAAACACACTGAAGCTTTCTTT. V usage is TRBV30 and J usage is TRBJ1-1; no clear D. Germline V gene lookup returns CDR1 GTSNPN and CDR2 SVGIG (reference sequence). V was cut by 4 bases and J by 3 bases, with 12 bases left in between. The CDR3 totals 13 residues. Combining the CDR3 with reference TRBV30 and TRBJ1-1 gives the whole variable domain SQTIHQWPATLVQPVGSPLSLECTVEGTSNPNLYWYRQAAGRGLQLLFYSVGIGQISSEVPQNLSASRPQDRQFILSSKKLLLSDSGFYLCAWTVQKHTEAFFGQGTRLTVV.

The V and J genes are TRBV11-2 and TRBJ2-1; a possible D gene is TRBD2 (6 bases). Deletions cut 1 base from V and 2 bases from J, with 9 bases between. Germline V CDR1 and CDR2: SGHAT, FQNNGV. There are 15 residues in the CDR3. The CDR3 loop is CASSLAGDAYNEQFF. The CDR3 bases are TGTGCCAGCAGCTTAGCGGGGGATGCCTACAATGAGCAGTTCTTC.

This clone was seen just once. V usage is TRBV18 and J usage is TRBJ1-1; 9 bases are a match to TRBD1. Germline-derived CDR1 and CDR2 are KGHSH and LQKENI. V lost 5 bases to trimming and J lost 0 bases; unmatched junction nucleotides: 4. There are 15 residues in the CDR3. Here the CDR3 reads CASSGTGNMNTEAFF. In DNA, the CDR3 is TGTGCCAGCTCAGGGACAGGGAACATGAACACTGAAGCTTTCTTT.

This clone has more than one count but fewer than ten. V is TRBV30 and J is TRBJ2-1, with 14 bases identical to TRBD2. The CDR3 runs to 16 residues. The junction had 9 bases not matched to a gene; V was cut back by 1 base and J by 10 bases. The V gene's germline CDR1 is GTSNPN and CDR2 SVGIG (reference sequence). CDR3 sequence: CAWSGTSGGYHSEQFF. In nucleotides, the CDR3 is TGTGCCTGGAGTGGGACTAGCGGGGGGTATCATTCAGAGCAGTTCTTC.